These 18 T cell receptor beta chains originate from one sample sequenced in a study of blood T cell repertoires in COVID-19. Libraries were prepared by immunoSEQ multiplex PCR; TCRdb keeps only in-frame clonotypes and omits some of them. Of about 230,000 clones detected, roughly 83% appear once; the ten largest clones hold about 2.5%. The specimen was peripheral blood. These receptors came from a woman in her seventies with active or convalescent COVID-19.

V is TRBV5-1 and J is TRBJ1-3; perhaps TRBD1 as D (6 bases). The CDR3 is made up of 14 amino acids. Deletions cut 7 bases from V and 2 bases from J, with 13 bases between. Germline CDR1 and CDR2: SGHRS and YFSETQ. The CDR3 coding sequence is TGCGCCAGCGGACCTTCAGGGGCTGGAAACACCATATATTTT. Its translation is CASGPSGAGNTIYF.

V is TRBV27 and J is TRBJ1-1, with D possibly TRBD1 on 5 matching bases. The V end was cut by 5 bases, the J end by 2 bases, with 15 bases between. Looked up from germline, CDR1 is MNHEY and CDR2 is SMNVEV (reference sequence). The CDR3 covers 15 residues. CDR3 nucleotide sequence: TGTGCCAGCAGTACCTCCAGGCAGGGTAACACTGAAGCTTTCTTT. Translated: CASSTSRQGNTEAFF.

This rearrangement joins TRBV6-6 to TRBJ1-1; weak D call: TRBD1 (6 bases). This CDR3 has 15 amino acids. V dropped 4 bases and J dropped 1 base, with 13 bases sitting between them. Germline V gene data show CDR1 as MNHNY and CDR2 as SVGAGI (reference sequence). CDR3 loop: CASSLLDSSNTEAFF. In nucleotides, the CDR3 is TGTGCCAGCAGTTTGTTGGACAGCTCGAACACTGAAGCTTTCTTT.

The CDR3 bases are TGTGCCAGCAGCTTAGCTCCACCGGGACAGGGAAGGTATGGCTACACCTTC. Translated, it gives CASSLAPPGQGRYGYTF. V and J are TRBV7-6 and TRBJ1-2, with 9 nucleotides matching TRBD1. The V gene's germline CDR1 is SGHVS and CDR2 FNYEAQ. Germline trimming cut 0 bases from V and 5 bases from J; bases unmatched to any gene: 10. This CDR3 contains 17 residues.

This rearrangement joins TRBV3-1 (or the pseudogene TRBV3-2) to TRBJ2-1, with TRBD2 matching over 9 bases. V was pared by 4 bases and J by 4 bases, with 8 bases of the junction left unmatched. Germline V gives CDR1 LGHDT, CDR2 YNNKEL (reference sequence). CDR3 length: 16 amino acids. CDR3: CASSRIAGAVYNEQFF. The CDR3, as DNA: TGTGCCAGCAGCCGAATAGCGGGAGCGGTTTACAATGAGCAGTTCTTC.

The rearrangement joins TRBV6-1 to TRBJ2-3, with TRBD1 identical over 8 bases. The CDR3 runs to 18 residues. Germline CDR1 and CDR2: MNHNS and SASEGT. V was clipped by 4 bases and J by 5 bases; unmatched bases: 17. Here the CDR3 DNA reads TGTGCCAGCAGTGCCCGGAAGACAGGGGAGAAGGTAGTAGATACGCAGTATTTT. Residues: CASSARKTGEKVVDTQYF.

J is TRBJ1-3 and V is TRBV30; TRBD1 agrees at 7 bases. Germline V gives CDR1 GTSNPN, CDR2 SVGIG (reference sequence). After removal of 2 bases from V and 4 bases from J, the junction contained 2 bases not matched to a gene. The CDR3 runs to 13 residues. CDR3 sequence reads: CAWSKDRGNTIYF. The CDR3 region has the DNA TGTGCCTGGAGTAAGGACAGGGGAAACACCATATATTTT.

The genes are TRBV5-1 and TRBJ2-5; D not certain. The CDR3 runs to 13 residues. CDR1 and CDR2 (germline): SGHRS, YFSETQ. V gave up 6 bases and J gave up 5 bases, with 14 bases separating them. The CDR3 reads CASTQTLGETQYF. Written as DNA, the CDR3 is TGCGCCAGCACACAGACCCTCGGCGAGACCCAGTACTTC.

CDR3 DNA: TGTGCCAGTGGGGGCTACCCCAATGAGCAGTTCTTC. It specifies CASGGYPNEQFF. This chain uses TRBV2 with TRBJ2-1; possible D gene TRBD1, 6 bases. CDR1 is SNHLY and CDR2 is FYNNEI in the germline V gene. Between the trimmed V and J ends, which lost 9 bases and 6 bases, there was a span of 12 bases. This CDR3 is built from 12 residues.

This rearrangement joins TRBV9 to TRBJ2-1; 7 bases map to TRBD2. With V trimmed by 5 bases and J by 5 bases, 7 bases remained unmatched. Germline V CDR1 and CDR2: SGDLS, YYNGEE. This CDR3 comprises 14 residues. The CDR3 DNA sequence: TGTGCCAGCAGTCCTCGGACTAGAAACAATGAGCAGTTCTTC. Amino acids: CASSPRTRNNEQFF.

This chain connects TRBV5-1 to TRBJ1-2, with TRBD1 as a possible D gene (5 bases). Trimming cost V 4 bases and J 0 bases, with 13 bases left between them. This CDR3 has 15 amino acids. CDR1 is SGHRS and CDR2 is YFSETQ in the germline V gene. CDR3: CASSLTGSTNYGYTF. DNA of the CDR3: TGCGCCAGCAGCCTAACAGGATCTACTAACTATGGCTACACCTTC.

The chain combines TRBV28 with TRBJ2-7; 8 bases align to TRBD1. CDR3 length: 14 residues. Germline V gene sequence: CDR1 MDHEN, CDR2 SYDVKM. Trimming at V came to 11 bases and at J to 2 bases, leaving 11 bases not matched to a gene. CDR3 sequence (DNA): TGTGCCTCCTGTCTTGGGGACAGGCCCTACGAGCAGTACTTC. This gives the protein CASCLGDRPYEQYF.

The gene calls are TRBV28 and TRBJ1-1, with D possibly TRBD1 on 6 matching bases. V shed 7 bases and J shed 1 base, with 16 bases lying between them. The CDR3 sequence is 15 residues long. Germline assignment: CDR1 MDHEN and CDR2 SYDVKM. The CDR3 here is CASKGQGIWNTEAFF. As DNA, the CDR3 is TGTGCCAGCAAAGGCCAGGGGATTTGGAACACTGAAGCTTTCTTT. Full variable domain (rest looked up from reference TRBV28 and TRBJ1-1): DVKVTQSSRYLVKRTGEKVFLECVQDMDHENMFWYRQDPGLGLRLIYFSYDVKMKEKGDIPEGYSVSREKKERFSLILESASTNQTSMYLCASKGQGIWNTEAFFGQGTRLTVV.

The chain links TRBV9 to TRBJ1-6; no clear D gene. The CDR3 consists of 13 residues. The germline V gene has CDR1 SGDLS and CDR2 YYNGEE. Trimming took off 3 bases at V and 6 bases at J, with 7 bases between the two ends. Here the CDR3 reads CASSGTSNSPLHF. CDR3 coding DNA: TGTGCCAGCAGCGGCACATCTAATTCACCCCTCCACTTT.

V gene TRBV19 combines with J gene TRBJ1-1; a weak D match, TRBD1 (6 bases). CDR1 is LNHDA, CDR2 SQIVND, per germline (reference sequence). This CDR3 is 13 amino acids long. Trimming pared 5 bases from V and 5 bases from J, leaving 12 bases between. The CDR3 nucleotides read TGTGCCAGTAGTCAACAGGGTGATACTGAAGCTTTCTTT. It codes for CASSQQGDTEAFF.

Written as DNA, the CDR3 is TGTGCCAGCAGCTTACAGGGGAATCCCTCCTACGAGCAGTACTTC. Translating gives CASSLQGNPSYEQYF. V and J are TRBV7-2 and TRBJ2-7; a weak D match, TRBD1 (6 bases). From germline, CDR1 is SGHTA and CDR2 FQGNSA. The CDR3 is made up of 15 amino acids. V shed 2 bases and J shed 0 bases, with 11 bases lying between them.

The sample holds a few counts of this clone. V and J are TRBV7-2 and TRBJ2-2; D is unresolved. Trimming took off 5 bases at V and 5 bases at J, with 9 bases between the two ends. The germline V gene encodes CDR1 SGHTA and CDR2 FQGNSA. This CDR3 is 13 amino acids long. CDR3 loop: CASSPRRTGELFF. The CDR3 DNA is TGTGCCAGCAGCCCGCGAAGAACCGGGGAGCTGTTTTTT.

This chain joins TRBV7-9 and TRBJ1-1; 12 bases map to TRBD1. The V and J ends lost 5 bases and 1 base, in that order; junction bases with no gene match: 8. The germline V gene encodes CDR1 SEHNR and CDR2 FQNEAQ (reference sequence). CDR3 length: 17 residues. For the CDR3, the DNA is TGTGCCAGCAGCACACTCGGGACAGGGGGCAAGAACACTGAAGCTTTCTTT. Protein product: CASSTLGTGGKNTEAFF.